The 20 T cell receptor beta chains given below trace back to one sample, sequenced in a study of blood T cell repertoires in COVID-19. Assay: immunoSEQ multiplex PCR; the TCRdb copy retains only in-frame clones and omits some. This sample has tens of thousands of clones, with roughly nine tenths found just once. Sequencing was carried out using peripheral blood. The receptors stem from a man between 60 and 70 years old with acute or convalescent COVID-19.

The gene calls are TRBV6-5 and TRBJ2-2, with D unresolved. The V end was cut by 6 bases, the J end by 1 base, with 9 bases between. Looked up from germline, CDR1 is MNHEY and CDR2 is SVGAGI. This CDR3 has 14 residues. In nucleotides, the CDR3 is TGTGCCAGCAGAGTTCAGGTGAACACCGGGGAGCTGTTTTTT. It codes for CASRVQVNTGELFF.

The chain combines TRBV5-1 with TRBJ1-3; D is possibly TRBD1 (5 bases). V gave up 4 bases and J gave up 0 bases, with 14 bases separating them. This CDR3 region has 16 residues. The germline gives CDR1 SGHRS, CDR2 YFSETQ. CDR3 in DNA: TGCGCCAGCAGCCCCGACAGCGTTGGCTCTGGAAACACCATATATTTT. It specifies CASSPDSVGSGNTIYF.

This chain links TRBV3-1 (or the pseudogene TRBV3-2) with TRBJ1-1; tentative D call: TRBD1 (5 bases). This CDR3 has 11 amino acids. Looked up from germline, CDR1 is LGHDT and CDR2 is YNNKEL (reference sequence). The ends were cut back, 4 bases at V and 7 bases at J, with 7 bases in the middle. This CDR3 reads CASSLQGEAFF. In DNA, the CDR3 is TGTGCCAGCAGCCTGCAGGGTGAAGCTTTCTTT.

The V gene is TRBV30, the J gene TRBJ2-7; 12 bases map to TRBD2. The ends lost 4 bases at V and 7 bases at J; junction bases unmatched: 8. This CDR3 region has 14 residues. Germline V CDR1 and CDR2: GTSNPN, SVGIG (reference sequence). CDR3 amino acids: CAWKTSGGRIEQYF. The CDR3, as DNA: TGTGCCTGGAAGACTAGCGGGGGACGGATTGAGCAGTACTTC.

V is TRBV6-5 and J is TRBJ2-7; the match to TRBD1 covers 7 bases. The CDR3 totals 14 residues. Germline V gives CDR1 MNHEY, CDR2 SVGAGI. V was pared by 2 bases and J by 2 bases, with 3 bases of the junction left unmatched. CDR3 nucleotide sequence: TGTGCCAGCAGTTACAGGGGGCCAACCTACGAGCAGTACTTC. This codes for CASSYRGPTYEQYF.

This clone was seen only a few times. The chain links TRBV19 to TRBJ2-2; D gene uncertain. The CDR3 sequence is 16 residues long. V was shortened by 8 bases and J by 0 bases, with 16 bases between the two germline ends. CDR1 and CDR2 from the germline V gene are LNHDA and SQIVND (reference sequence). The CDR3 protein is CASSSYEAANTGELFF. CDR3 coding DNA: TGTGCCAGTTCGTCGTATGAGGCCGCGAACACCGGGGAGCTGTTTTTT.

The chain links TRBV7-2 to TRBJ2-5; D is uncertain. Trimming took 5 bases from V and 1 from J, leaving 11 bases between them. Looked up from germline, CDR1 is SGHTA and CDR2 is FQGNSA. The CDR3 has 14 residues. The CDR3 region has the DNA TGTGCCAGCAGCGTTGGCTTGGCCCAAGAGACCCAGTACTTC. It translates to CASSVGLAQETQYF.

The J gene is TRBJ1-1, the V gene TRBV2; D is ambiguous. This CDR3 has 17 residues. CDR1 is SNHLY, CDR2 FYNNEI, per germline. V gave up 4 bases and J gave up 3 bases, with 21 bases separating them. The CDR3 DNA sequence: TGTGCCAGCAGTGGGGTGGGAGGCCGCTCGATCGACACTGAAGCTTTCTTT. Translating it yields CASSGVGGRSIDTEAFF.

The genes are TRBV2 and TRBJ1-5; a weak D match, TRBD1 (6 bases). This CDR3 region has 14 residues. Germline V gene sequence: CDR1 SNHLY, CDR2 FYNNEI. V was cut by 4 bases and J by 4 bases, with 11 bases left in between. CDR3 sequence (DNA): TGTGCCAGCAGTGGTAGGACAGAGAATCAGCCCCAGCATTTT. As protein: CASSGRTENQPQHF. Full variable domain (rest looked up from reference TRBV2 and TRBJ1-5): EPEVTQTPSHQVTQMGQEVILRCVPISNHLYFYWYRQILGQKVEFLVSFYNNEISEKSEIFDDQFSVERPDGSNFTLKIRSTKLEDSAMYFCASSGRTENQPQHFGDGTRLSIL.

This chain uses TRBV25-1 with TRBJ1-1; maybe TRBD1 (5 bases). The germline CDR1 and CDR2 sequences are MGHDK and SYGVNS. The CDR3 covers 16 residues. V was clipped by 1 base and J by 0 bases, with 12 bases between them. DNA of the CDR3: TGTGCCAGCAGTGAATTAGGGGCAGGGCTGAACACTGAAGCTTTCTTT. This translates into CASSELGAGLNTEAFF.

The DNA for the CDR3 is TGTGCCTGGAGTGCGGCCCGGGGGGCGCAGAATTCACCCCTCCACTTT. This sequence encodes CAWSAARGAQNSPLHF. The rearrangement joins TRBV30 to TRBJ1-6; D is possibly TRBD1 (6 bases). The CDR3 totals 16 residues. V lost 1 base and J 7 bases, leaving 17 bases between the germline ends. Germline V CDR1 and CDR2: GTSNPN, SVGIG (reference sequence).

The chain employs TRBV5-6 and TRBJ2-7; no clear D gene. The CDR3 runs to 12 residues. Germline-derived CDR1 and CDR2 are SGHDT and YYEEEE. V lost 0 bases and J 4 bases, leaving 5 bases between the germline ends. The CDR3 region is CASSLGRYEQYF. The CDR3 DNA sequence: TGTGCCAGCAGCTTGGGCCGGTACGAGCAGTACTTC.

This clone turned up a few times. The CDR3, as DNA: TGTGCCAGCAGTGAATCCGGCGAGACTTTTCCCCAGCATTTT. Translation: CASSESGETFPQHF. The chain links TRBV6-1 to TRBJ1-5; D gene unclear. The V end was cut by 2 bases, the J end by 10 bases, with 15 bases between. The CDR3 length is 14 residues. Germline V CDR1 and CDR2: MNHNS, SASEGT.

This clone has only a few counts. The chain joins TRBV27 to TRBJ2-5; the match to TRBD1 covers 8 bases. This CDR3 contains 16 residues. V shed 5 bases and J 5 bases; nucleotides not matched to a gene: 13. Per the germline V gene, CDR1 is MNHEY and CDR2 is SMNVEV (reference sequence). The CDR3 DNA reads as TGTGCCAGCAGTCCCCTCTTCAGGGGGCGTGGGGAGACCCAGTACTTC. Its translation is CASSPLFRGRGETQYF.

The rearrangement uses TRBV11-3 and TRBJ2-1, with 7 nucleotides matching TRBD1. V lost 0 bases to trimming and J lost 5 bases; unmatched junction nucleotides: 4. Germline-derived CDR1 and CDR2 are SGHNT and YENEEA. The CDR3 totals 15 residues. Here the CDR3 DNA reads TGTGCCAGCAGCTTAGAAGGGGGCGGCCACAATGAGCAGTTCTTC. It translates to CASSLEGGGHNEQFF.

V usage is TRBV10-3 and J usage is TRBJ2-1; TRBD1 matches at 8 bases. Germline trimming cut 0 bases from V and 4 bases from J; bases unmatched to any gene: 5. Germline V gives CDR1 ENHRY, CDR2 SYGVKD. CDR3 length: 16 amino acids. This CDR3 reads CAISESETGVYNEQFF. CDR3 DNA sequence: TGTGCCATCAGTGAGTCGGAGACAGGGGTGTACAATGAGCAGTTCTTC.

This chain connects TRBV19 to TRBJ1-6; maybe TRBD1 (6 bases). The ends were cut back, 7 bases at V and 8 bases at J, with 12 bases in the middle. The CDR3 has 13 residues. Germline V gene sequence: CDR1 LNHDA, CDR2 SQIVND (reference sequence). The CDR3 DNA follows: TGTGCCAGTACGGACAGACCCGATTCACCCCTCCACTTT. Protein sequence: CASTDRPDSPLHF.

V and J are TRBV5-1 and TRBJ1-1, with D maybe TRBD1 (6 bases). Germline V CDR1 and CDR2: SGHRS, YFSETQ. The ends were cut back, 4 bases at V and 1 base at J, with 14 bases in the middle. The CDR3 contains 15 residues. The DNA for the CDR3 is TGCGCCAGCAGCCATACGACAGGATGGAACACTGAAGCTTTCTTT. This codes for CASSHTTGWNTEAFF.

The table lists this clone with a few counts. The chain is built from TRBV21-1 and TRBJ2-7; the DNA was not used to check the table's D call, TRBD1. TRBV21-1 is termed a pseudogene. The CDR3 consists of 19 residues. The CDR3 nucleotides read TGTGCCAGCAGCAAAGGGGACCGAGTTCAGGGGGCGCTTGGCTACGAGCAGTACTTC. It codes for CASSKGDRVQGALGYEQYF.

V and J are TRBV18 and TRBJ2-7; D is possibly TRBD1 (6 bases). Deletions cut 4 bases from V and 3 bases from J, with 13 bases between. This CDR3 is 14 amino acids long. From germline, CDR1 is KGHSH and CDR2 LQKENI. Here the CDR3 reads CASSLGQSLYEQYF. CDR3 nucleotides: TGTGCCAGCTCACTCGGACAGAGCCTCTACGAGCAGTACTTC.